This entry lists 4 T cell receptor beta chains sequenced from one sample in a study of blood T cell repertoires in COVID-19. The repertoire was sequenced with immunoSEQ multiplex PCR; TCRdb's copy has only in-frame clones and lacks some. The sample lists 150,000 to 200,000 clones, under 80% occurring once. Input material: PBMCs or T cells enriched from blood (not recorded which). All receptors derive from a woman aged 50 to 60 with acute COVID-19.

This clone was picked up a small number of times. V usage is TRBV28 and J usage is TRBJ1-1; D gene ambiguous. Trimming pared 8 bases from V and 5 bases from J, leaving 18 bases between. Germline loops: CDR1 MDHEN, CDR2 SYDVKM. The CDR3 sequence is 14 residues long. The CDR3 DNA reads as TGTGCCAGCCAAGAAGACACGCCGGGGACTGAAGCTTTCTTT. This translates into CASQEDTPGTEAFF.

The rearrangement links TRBV5-1 to TRBJ1-1, with 7 bases fitting TRBD1. This CDR3 is 14 amino acids long. J was trimmed by 10 bases and V by 3 bases; bases with no gene match: 12. Germline V lookup: CDR1 SGHRS, CDR2 YFSETQ. The CDR3 region is CASSSNPRQGGAFF. The CDR3 nucleotides read TGCGCCAGCAGCTCCAACCCTCGACAGGGAGGAGCTTTCTTT. The full variable domain, rest sourced from reference TRBV5-1 and TRBJ1-1, is KAGVTQTPRYLIKTRGQQVTLSCSPISGHRSVSWYQQTPGQGLQFLFEYFSETQRNKGNFPGRFSGRQFSNSRSEMNVSTLELGDSALYLCASSSNPRQGGAFFGQGTRLTVV.

The rearrangement links TRBV5-1 to TRBJ2-1, with 7 nucleotides matching TRBD2. The CDR3 runs to 14 residues. V gave up 6 bases and J gave up 8 bases; unmatched junction bases: 11. CDR1 is SGHRS, CDR2 YFSETQ, per germline. In DNA form, the CDR3 reads TGCGCCAGCAACGTTGGACTAGTGGGAGATGAGCAGTTCTTC. Protein: CASNVGLVGDEQFF.

The V gene is TRBV28, the J gene TRBJ1-4; D is perhaps TRBD1 (6 bases). Trimming left V 1 base short and J 6 bases short, with 12 bases between. The CDR3 contains 15 residues. Germline V lookup: CDR1 MDHEN, CDR2 SYDVKM. CDR3 nucleotides: TGTGCCAGCAGTTTATCTCAGGGGTTCTATGAAAAACTGTTTTTT. It specifies CASSLSQGFYEKLFF. Variable domain in full (rest from reference TRBV28 and TRBJ1-4): DVKVTQSSRYLVKRTGEKVFLECVQDMDHENMFWYRQDPGLGLRLIYFSYDVKMKEKGDIPEGYSVSREKKERFSLILESASTNQTSMYLCASSLSQGFYEKLFFGSGTQLSVL.